This T cell receptor (beta chain) was sequenced for a study of identical twins. General observations from the study: For out-of-frame alpha sequences shared by twins, low generation probability was in excess.

Healthy Caucasians were all of the donors. Through template switching, a universal primer site was introduced, and the cDNA contained unique molecular identifiers. TCRdb passed the 5' RACE reads through MiXCR, listing each CDR3 protein once. The sample comprises 150,000 or so distinct CDR3 sequences, under 4.5% of which are singletons, and around 8% rests with the top ten. Trimming took off 2 bases at V and 7 bases at J, with 9 bases between the two ends. Germline-derived CDR1 and CDR2 are SGHTA and FQGNSA. This CDR3 has 13 residues. The table lists this clonotype with many counts. Its antigen remains unknown.

The TCR originated in a young man in good health. The V call is TRBV7-2, the J call TRBJ1-5, with D hard to call. Sequenced: memory T cells sorted from blood. The CDR3 DNA follows: TGTGCCAGCAGCTTACGACTCTACCAGCCCCAGCATTTT. It translates to CASSLRLYQPQHF.